Presented here are 21 T cell receptor beta chains from one specimen sequenced in a study of CD8 T cells in Susac syndrome. A quantity of about 0.5 to 1 ug RNA underwent reverse transcription using random hexamers. In TCRdb, the immunoSEQ multiplex PCR reads were re-called with MiXCR into one record per CDR3 protein. Of about 160,000 distinct CDR3 sequences listed, around 92% are singletons. Material for sequencing was CD4+ T cells from PBMCs. The receptors here all came from a human donor in good health.

J is TRBJ2-5 and V is TRBV15, with 10 bases fitting TRBD1. Germline V gene sequence: CDR1 LNHNV, CDR2 YYDKDF (reference sequence). Losses at the gene ends were 5 bases for V and 3 bases for J; bases not matched to a gene: 9. The CDR3 runs to 16 residues. In DNA, the CDR3 is TGTGCCACCAGCCTCAGCTGGACAGGGGGAGAAGAGACCCAGTACTTC. Protein product: CATSLSWTGGEETQYF.

The gene calls are TRBV12-3 or TRBV12-4 and TRBJ2-1; D is possibly TRBD1 (6 bases). V was cut by 2 bases and J by 1 base, with 18 bases left in between. The CDR3 is 18 amino acids. The CDR3 nucleotides read TGTGCCAGCAGTTTAAGTGTAGGACAGTGGGGTTCCTACAATGAGCAGTTCTTC. Translation gives CASSLSVGQWGSYNEQFF.

The V call is TRBV27, the J call TRBJ2-1; a weak D match, TRBD2 (6 bases). Germline V gives CDR1 MNHEY, CDR2 SMNVEV (reference sequence). Trimming took 6 bases from V and 7 from J, leaving 16 bases between them. The CDR3 contains 14 residues. CDR3 coding DNA: TGTGCCAGCAGCCATGGCGGGACTTCTAATGAGCAGTTCTTC. It specifies CASSHGGTSNEQFF.

The chain couples TRBV20-1 to TRBJ1-4, with TRBD1 matching 9 bases. Germline V gene sequence: CDR1 DFQATT, CDR2 SNEGSKA (reference sequence). This CDR3 spans 13 amino acids. With 4 bases clipped from V and 8 bases from J, the junction kept 5 bases outside the gene matches. The CDR3 sequence is CSAMTGGREKLFF. CDR3 in DNA: TGCAGTGCTATGACAGGGGGGCGCGAAAAACTGTTTTTT.

This clonotype has only one observation. The chain has TRBV28 and TRBJ2-7, with TRBD2 identical over 13 bases. Per germline, CDR1 MDHEN and CDR2 SYDVKM. V lost 7 bases to trimming and J lost 2 bases; unmatched junction nucleotides: 2. The CDR3 is 14 residues long. The CDR3 bases are TGTGCCAGCAAACTAGCGGGAGGGGCCTACGAGCAGTACTTC. It encodes CASKLAGGAYEQYF.

The chain employs TRBV12-3 or TRBV12-4 and TRBJ1-1; TRBD1 might be the D (5 bases). The CDR3 is 13 residues long. V gave up 5 bases and J gave up 5 bases, with 12 bases separating them. CDR3 sequence reads: CASSRRDGTEAFF. The CDR3 bases are TGTGCCAGCAGTCGCAGGGATGGAACTGAAGCTTTCTTT.

This clonotype was observed once. The chain links TRBV29-1 to TRBJ2-1, with 8 bases aligning to TRBD1. CDR1 is SQVTM and CDR2 is ANQGSEA in the germline V gene. V shed 4 bases and J 15 bases; nucleotides not matched to a gene: 8. CDR3 length: 11 residues. CDR3 in DNA: TGCAGCGTTGCTCAGGACAGGGCGGGGTTCTTC. Residues: CSVAQDRAGFF.

V gene TRBV7-9 combines with J gene TRBJ2-2; TRBD1 matches at 9 bases. Germline CDR1 SEHNR, CDR2 FQNEAQ (reference sequence). The CDR3 runs to 16 residues. The ends lost 5 bases at V and 1 base at J; junction bases unmatched: 5. This CDR3 reads CASSPGQGKNTGELFF. The CDR3 DNA is TGTGCCAGCAGCCCAGGACAGGGGAAGAACACCGGGGAGCTGTTTTTT.

The chain recombines TRBV20-1 with TRBJ2-3; D is perhaps TRBD1 (6 bases). Germline CDR1 DFQATT, CDR2 SNEGSKA (reference sequence). This CDR3 is built from 12 residues. The germline V and J ends were trimmed by 7 bases and 7 bases, with 15 bases remaining between them. DNA of the CDR3: TGCAGTGTAGGGGGAAAAAAGAATACGCAGTATTTT. It is translated as CSVGGKKNTQYF.

V and J are TRBV6-2 or TRBV6-3 and TRBJ2-7; 7 nucleotides align to TRBD1. This CDR3 region has 13 residues. J gave up 0 bases and V 7 bases, and 3 bases lay outside the gene matches. Germline V gene data show CDR1 as MNHEY and CDR2 as SVGEGT. The chain's CDR3 is CASKTGSSYEQYF. CDR3 bases: TGTGCCAGCAAGACAGGGAGCTCCTACGAGCAGTACTTC.

This chain uses TRBV3-1 with TRBJ2-1; tentative D call: TRBD2 (5 bases). The ends were cut back, 1 base at V and 7 bases at J, with 20 bases in the middle. The CDR3 runs 17 residues. Germline CDR1 and CDR2: LGHDT and YNNKEL (reference sequence). The CDR3 DNA reads as TGTGCCAGCAGCCAAGGTTTTAGCGCCGCCCGTACAAATGAGCAGTTCTTC. Protein: CASSQGFSAARTNEQFF.

V and J are TRBV12-3 or TRBV12-4 and TRBJ1-2; 11 positions agree with TRBD1. V shed 5 bases and J 4 bases; nucleotides not matched to a gene: 6. The CDR3 sequence is 15 residues long. The CDR3 coding sequence is TGTGCCAGCAGTCCCGGACAGGGGGCAGGCTATGGCTACACCTTC. Protein sequence: CASSPGQGAGYGYTF.

This clonotype has a single count. This chain connects TRBV7-2 to TRBJ2-5; unclear D gene. Germline-derived CDR1 and CDR2 are SGHTA and FQGNSA. V was trimmed by 1 base and J by 1 base, leaving 4 bases between them. CDR3 length: 13 residues. CDR3 sequence: CASSLVVQETQYF. CDR3 sequence (DNA): TGTGCCAGCAGCTTAGTGGTCCAAGAGACCCAGTACTTC.

The J gene is TRBJ2-2, the V gene TRBV3-1; D not resolved. Trimming removed 4 bases at V and 6 bases at J, with 6 bases between. CDR1 and CDR2 from the germline V gene are LGHDT and YNNKEL (reference sequence). The CDR3 loop spans 12 amino acids. The CDR3 loop is CASSLLSGELFF. Written as DNA, the CDR3 is TGTGCCAGCAGCCTTTTATCCGGGGAGCTGTTTTTT. The variable domain in full, completed from reference TRBV3-1 and TRBJ2-2, reads DTAVSQTPKYLVTQMGNDKSIKCEQNLGHDTMYWYKQDSKKFLKIMFSYNNKELIINETVPNRFSPKSPDKAHLNLHINSLELGDSAVYFCASSLLSGELFFGEGSRLTVL.

The chain couples TRBV7-2 to TRBJ1-2, with D unclear. This CDR3 contains 14 residues. Germline V CDR1 and CDR2: SGHTA, FQGNSA. Trimming stripped 3 bases from V and 0 bases from J, with 8 bases between. The CDR3 region has the DNA TGTGCCAGCAGCTTTAGCACCACTAACTATGGCTACACCTTC. Its protein is CASSFSTTNYGYTF.

V is TRBV24-1 and J is TRBJ2-3; the match to TRBD2 covers 7 bases. The CDR3 has 16 residues. Germline V lookup: CDR1 KGHDR, CDR2 SFDVKD. V lost 3 bases to trimming and J lost 4 bases; unmatched junction nucleotides: 9. The CDR3 region is CATSDPRAGEADTQYF. The CDR3, as DNA: TGTGCCACCAGTGATCCGAGGGCGGGAGAGGCAGATACGCAGTATTTT.

The chain joins TRBV30 to TRBJ2-3; tentative D call: TRBD2 (6 bases). Germline V gene lookup returns CDR1 GTSNPN and CDR2 SVGIG (reference sequence). The CDR3 contains 15 residues. Trimming removed 2 bases at V and 1 base at J, with 13 bases between. CDR3 residues: CAWSRRGWGTDTQYF. CDR3 sequence (DNA): TGTGCCTGGAGTCGCCGGGGGTGGGGCACAGATACGCAGTATTTT.

The rearrangement links TRBV28 to TRBJ2-3; 10 bases line up with TRBD2. Germline lookup yields CDR1 MDHEN and CDR2 SYDVKM. CDR3 size: 16 residues. Losses at the gene ends were 8 bases for V and 1 base for J; bases not matched to a gene: 9. CDR3 amino acids: CASQGLAGVGTDTQYF. For the CDR3, the DNA is TGTGCCAGCCAAGGGCTAGCGGGAGTGGGCACAGATACGCAGTATTTT. Full variable domain (rest looked up from reference TRBV28 and TRBJ2-3): DVKVTQSSRYLVKRTGEKVFLECVQDMDHENMFWYRQDPGLGLRLIYFSYDVKMKEKGDIPEGYSVSREKKERFSLILESASTNQTSMYLCASQGLAGVGTDTQYFGPGTRLTVL.

This rearrangement joins TRBV10-3 to TRBJ1-2, with D perhaps TRBD1 (6 bases). Deletions cut 6 bases from V and 2 bases from J, with 19 bases between. Germline V gene lookup returns CDR1 ENHRY and CDR2 SYGVKD. The CDR3 contains 16 residues. The CDR3 nucleotides read TGTGCCATCAGCGGGTACAGGGACAATAGAAACTATGGCTACACCTTC. Protein product: CAISGYRDNRNYGYTF.

This chain joins TRBV28 and TRBJ2-1; D call uncertain. The length of the CDR3 is 12 residues. Germline V lookup: CDR1 MDHEN, CDR2 SYDVKM. Trimming took off 2 bases at V and 6 bases at J, with 5 bases between the two ends. The CDR3 DNA follows: TGTGCCAGCAGTTTAACCGGCAATGAGCAGTTCTTC. This sequence encodes CASSLTGNEQFF.

This chain joins TRBV5-1 and TRBJ2-7; 7 nucleotides align to TRBD2. The germline gives CDR1 SGHRS, CDR2 YFSETQ. The CDR3 totals 16 residues. V was clipped by 0 bases and J by 5 bases; unmatched bases: 11. The CDR3 here is CASSLANREAGNEQYF. The CDR3, as DNA: TGCGCCAGCAGCTTGGCCAACCGGGAGGCCGGAAACGAGCAGTACTTC.